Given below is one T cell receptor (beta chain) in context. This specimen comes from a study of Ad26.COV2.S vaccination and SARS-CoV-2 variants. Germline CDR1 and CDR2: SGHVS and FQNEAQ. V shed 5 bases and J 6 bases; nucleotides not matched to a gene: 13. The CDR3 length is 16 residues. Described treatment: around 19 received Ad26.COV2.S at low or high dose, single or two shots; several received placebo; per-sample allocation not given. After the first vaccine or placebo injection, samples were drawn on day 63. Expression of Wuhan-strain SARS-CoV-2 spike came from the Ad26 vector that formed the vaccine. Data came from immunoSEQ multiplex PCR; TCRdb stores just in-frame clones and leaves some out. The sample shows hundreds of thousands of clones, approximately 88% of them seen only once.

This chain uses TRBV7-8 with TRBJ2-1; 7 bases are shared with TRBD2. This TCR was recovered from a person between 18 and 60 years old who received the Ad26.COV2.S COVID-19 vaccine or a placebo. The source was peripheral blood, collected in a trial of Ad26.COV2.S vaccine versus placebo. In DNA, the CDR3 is TGTGCCAGCAGCCCCTATGGGAGTGGGGGGGGCAATGAGCAGTTCTTC. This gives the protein CASSPYGSGGGNEQFF.